This TCR beta chain stems from a study of blood T cell repertoires in COVID-19. Trimming stripped 1 base from V and 1 base from J, with 14 bases between. The CDR3 loop spans 17 amino acids. Germline V CDR1 and CDR2: SEHNR, FQNEAQ (reference sequence). Profiling relied on immunoSEQ multiplex PCR, and the TCRdb table lists in-frame clones only, not all of them. The sample has about 80,000 clones, 82% seen once. The source material was peripheral blood. The chain recombines TRBV7-9 with TRBJ1-3; a weak D match, TRBD1 (6 bases). The TCR sequence derives from a woman between 65 and 79 years old with acute or convalescent COVID-19. CDR3 sequence: CASSLGSGGASGNTIYF. The DNA for the CDR3 is TGTGCCAGCAGCTTAGGGTCGGGGGGCGCTTCTGGAAACACCATATATTTT.